This T cell receptor (beta chain) stems from a study of T-cell memory formation after mild COVID-19. Notes on the study in general: Some clones that responded turned up in pre-infection memory, which suggests that cross-reactive memory joined in.

Germline V gene lookup returns CDR1 KGHSH and CDR2 LQKENI. The CDR3 spans 16 residues. The V end was cut by 3 bases, the J end by 2 bases, with 11 bases between. For this clonotype: Its target is not known.

MiXCR was run by TCRdb on the 5' RACE reads, yielding one entry per CDR3 protein. The sample consists of 350,000 or so distinct CDR3 sequences, over 10% of them appearing once. This receptor was obtained from a man between 18 and 29 years old who had mild COVID-19 (a few samples of this study predate the infection). Cell type and time point are not known. The rearrangement joins TRBV18 to TRBJ1-6; perhaps TRBD1 as D (5 bases). Sequencing was done on a sample of PBMCs or a T cell subset sorted from them (not recorded which). This CDR3 is CASSPTGRAYNSPLHF. The CDR3 coding sequence is TGTGCCAGCTCACCGACGGGCAGGGCCTATAATTCACCCCTCCACTTT.